Sequencing of this TCR beta chain was carried out in a study of blood T cell repertoires in COVID-19. Study overall: Material from acute and convalescent COVID-19 was sourced from the United States, Italy and Spain. From T cells, B-cell-depleted T cells, or PBMCs came the material, which was cDNA or gDNA.

In the original analysis: Nucleated cell number was recorded as an estimate derived from reference gene primer amplification. Profiled with immunoSEQ multiplex PCR; TCRdb holds only in-frame clones, not every one. V, J and clone size are taken as reported in that table, and D and trimming were inferred from the DNA itself. The sample has around 200,000 clones; around 88% are singletons. The CDR3 extends over 11 amino acids. The V gene end was trimmed by 7 bases and the J gene end by 9 bases; junction bases not matched to a gene: 4. Participants, about 18 to 100 years old, spanned 24 US areas. The source material was PBMCs or T cells enriched from blood (not recorded which). The V and J genes are TRBV23-1 and TRBJ1-1; TRBD1 matches at 8 bases. TRBV23-1 is sorted into the ORF group, with uncertain function. The TCR comes from a man in his forties or fifties with acute COVID-19. The CDR3 DNA reads TGCGCCAGCAACACAGGGGGTAAAGCTTTCTTT. Residues: CASNTGGKAFF.